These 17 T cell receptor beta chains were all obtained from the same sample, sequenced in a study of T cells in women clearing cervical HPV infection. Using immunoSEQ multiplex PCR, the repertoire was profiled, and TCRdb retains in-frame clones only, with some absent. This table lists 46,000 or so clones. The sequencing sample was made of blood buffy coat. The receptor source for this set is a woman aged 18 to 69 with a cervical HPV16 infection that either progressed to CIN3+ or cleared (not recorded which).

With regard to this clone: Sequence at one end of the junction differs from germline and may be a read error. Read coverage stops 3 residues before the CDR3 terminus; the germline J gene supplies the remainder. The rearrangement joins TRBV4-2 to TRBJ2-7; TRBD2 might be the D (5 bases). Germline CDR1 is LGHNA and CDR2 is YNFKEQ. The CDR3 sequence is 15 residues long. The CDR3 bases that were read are TGCGCCAGCAGCCAAGAAGGTACTAGTCTCTACGAG. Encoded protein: CASSQEGTSLYE. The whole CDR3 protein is CASSQEGTSLYEQYF.

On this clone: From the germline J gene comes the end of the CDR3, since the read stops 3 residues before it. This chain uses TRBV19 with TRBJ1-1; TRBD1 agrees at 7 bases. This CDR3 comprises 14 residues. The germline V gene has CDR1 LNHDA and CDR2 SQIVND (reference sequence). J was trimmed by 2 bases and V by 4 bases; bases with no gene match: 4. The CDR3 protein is CASSTQGGNTEAFF. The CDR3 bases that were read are TGTGCCAGTAGTACCCAGGGGGGCAACACTGAA. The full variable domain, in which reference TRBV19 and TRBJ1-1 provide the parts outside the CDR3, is DGGITQSPKYLFRKEGQNVTLSCEQNLNHDAMYWYRQDPGQGLRLIYYSQIVNDFQKGDIAEGYSVSREKKESFPLTVTSAQKNPTAFYLCASSTQGGNTEAFFGQGTRLTVV.

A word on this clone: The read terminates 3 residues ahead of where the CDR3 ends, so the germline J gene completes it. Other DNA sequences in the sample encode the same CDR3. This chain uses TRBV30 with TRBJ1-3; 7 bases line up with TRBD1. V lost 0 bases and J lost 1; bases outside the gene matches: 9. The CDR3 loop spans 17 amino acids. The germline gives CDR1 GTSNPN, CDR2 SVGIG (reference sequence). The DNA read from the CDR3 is TGTGCCTGGAGTGTATTAAGCGAGGGACAGTCTGGAAACACC. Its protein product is CAWSVLSEGQSGNT. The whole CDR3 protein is CAWSVLSEGQSGNTIYF.

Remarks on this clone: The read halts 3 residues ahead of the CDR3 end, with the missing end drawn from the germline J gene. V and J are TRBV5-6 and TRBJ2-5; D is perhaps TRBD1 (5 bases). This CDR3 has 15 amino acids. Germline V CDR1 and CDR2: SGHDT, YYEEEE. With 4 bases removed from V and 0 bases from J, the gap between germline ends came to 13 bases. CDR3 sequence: CASSEDTQYQETQYF. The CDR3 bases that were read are TGTGCCAGCAGCGAGGACACCCAGTACCAAGAGACC. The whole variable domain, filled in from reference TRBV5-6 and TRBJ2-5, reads DAGVTQSPTHLIKTRGQQVTLRCSPKSGHDTVSWYQQALGQGPQFIFQYYEEEERQRGNFPDRFSGHQFPNYSSELNVNALLLGDSALYLCASSEDTQYQETQYFGPGTRLLVL.

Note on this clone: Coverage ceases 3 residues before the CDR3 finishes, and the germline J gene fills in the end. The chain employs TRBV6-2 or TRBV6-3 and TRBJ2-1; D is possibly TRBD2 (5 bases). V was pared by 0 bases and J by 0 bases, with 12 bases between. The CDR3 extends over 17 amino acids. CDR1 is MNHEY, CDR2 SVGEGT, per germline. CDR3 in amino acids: CASSYSDGGYSYNEQFF. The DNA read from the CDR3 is TGTGCCAGCAGTTACTCTGATGGCGGGTACTCCTACAATGAG.

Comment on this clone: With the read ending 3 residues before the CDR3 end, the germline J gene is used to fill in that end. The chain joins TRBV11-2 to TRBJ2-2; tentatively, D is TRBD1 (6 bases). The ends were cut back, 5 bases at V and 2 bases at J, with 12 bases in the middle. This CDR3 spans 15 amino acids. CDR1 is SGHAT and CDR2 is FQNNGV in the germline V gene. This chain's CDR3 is CASSLRGPNTGELFF. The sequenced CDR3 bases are TGTGCCAGCAGCCTCAGGGGACCAAACACCGGGGAG.

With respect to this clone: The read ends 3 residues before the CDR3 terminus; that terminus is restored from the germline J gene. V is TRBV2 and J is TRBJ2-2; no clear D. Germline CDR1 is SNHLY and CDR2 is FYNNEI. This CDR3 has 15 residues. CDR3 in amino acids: CASSVGQQPNEKLFF. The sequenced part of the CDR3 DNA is TGTGCCAGCAGTGTTGGGCAGCAACCTAATGAAAAG. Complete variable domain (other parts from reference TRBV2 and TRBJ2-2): EPEVTQTPSHQVTQMGQEVILRCVPISNHLYFYWYRQILGQKVEFLVSFYNNEISEKSEIFDDQFSVERPDGSNFTLKIRSTKLEDSAMYFCASSVGQQPNEKLFFGEGSRLTVL.

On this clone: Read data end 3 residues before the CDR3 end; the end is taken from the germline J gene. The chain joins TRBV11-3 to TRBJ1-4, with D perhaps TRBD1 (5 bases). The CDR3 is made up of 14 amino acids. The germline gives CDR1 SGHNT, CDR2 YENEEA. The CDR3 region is CASSSRVGNSPLFF. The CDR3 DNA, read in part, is TGTGCCAGCAGCTCCAGGGTTGGCAATTCACCA.

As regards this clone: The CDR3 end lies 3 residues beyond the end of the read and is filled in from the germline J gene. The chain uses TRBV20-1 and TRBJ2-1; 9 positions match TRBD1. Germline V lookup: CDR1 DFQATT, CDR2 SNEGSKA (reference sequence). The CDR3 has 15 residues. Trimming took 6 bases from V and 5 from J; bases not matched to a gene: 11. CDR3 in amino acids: CSADGTGLDNNEQFF. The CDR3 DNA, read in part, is TGCAGTGCCGACGGGACAGGGCTCGACAACAATGAG.

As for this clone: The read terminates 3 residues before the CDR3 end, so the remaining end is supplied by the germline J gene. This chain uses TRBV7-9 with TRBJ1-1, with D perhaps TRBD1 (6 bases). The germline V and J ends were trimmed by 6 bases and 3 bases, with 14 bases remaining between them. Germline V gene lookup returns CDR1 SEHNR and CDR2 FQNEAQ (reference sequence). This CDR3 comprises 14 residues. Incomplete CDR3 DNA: TGTGCCAGCAGTCTGCGGGGGCAGGACACTGAA. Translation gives CASSLRGQDTE. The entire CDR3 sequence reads CASSLRGQDTEAFF.

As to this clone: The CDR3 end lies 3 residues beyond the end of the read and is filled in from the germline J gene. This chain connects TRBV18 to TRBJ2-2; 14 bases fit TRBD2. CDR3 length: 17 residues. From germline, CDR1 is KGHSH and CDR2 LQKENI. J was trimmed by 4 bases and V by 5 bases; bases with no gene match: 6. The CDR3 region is CASSKGLAGDLTGELFF. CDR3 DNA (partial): TGTGCCAGCTCAAAGGGACTAGCGGGGGACCTCACCGGGGAG.

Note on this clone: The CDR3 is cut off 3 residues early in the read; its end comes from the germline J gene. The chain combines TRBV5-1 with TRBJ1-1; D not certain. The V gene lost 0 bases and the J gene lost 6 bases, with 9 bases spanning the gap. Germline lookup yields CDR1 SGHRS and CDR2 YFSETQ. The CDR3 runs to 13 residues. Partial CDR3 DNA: TGCGCCAGCAGCTTGGAAACTAGCCCTGAA. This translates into CASSLETSPE. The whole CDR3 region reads CASSLETSPEAFF.

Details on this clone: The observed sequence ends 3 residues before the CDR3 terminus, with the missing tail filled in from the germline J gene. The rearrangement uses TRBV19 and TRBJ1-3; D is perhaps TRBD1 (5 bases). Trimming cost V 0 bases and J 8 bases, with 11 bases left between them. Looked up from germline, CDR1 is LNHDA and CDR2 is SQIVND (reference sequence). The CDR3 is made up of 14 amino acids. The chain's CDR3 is CASSIDPSRDTIYF. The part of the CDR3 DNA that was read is TGTGCCAGTAGTATAGATCCGAGCAGGGACACC.

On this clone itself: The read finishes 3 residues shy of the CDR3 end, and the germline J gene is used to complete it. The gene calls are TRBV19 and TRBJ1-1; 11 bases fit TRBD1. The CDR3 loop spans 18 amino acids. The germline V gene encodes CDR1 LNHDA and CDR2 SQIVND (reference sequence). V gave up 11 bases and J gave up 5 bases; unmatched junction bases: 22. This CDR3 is CASSKGRGQGGERTEAFF. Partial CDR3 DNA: TGTGCCTCCTCAAAAGGAAGGGGACAGGGGGGGGAGAGGACTGAA.

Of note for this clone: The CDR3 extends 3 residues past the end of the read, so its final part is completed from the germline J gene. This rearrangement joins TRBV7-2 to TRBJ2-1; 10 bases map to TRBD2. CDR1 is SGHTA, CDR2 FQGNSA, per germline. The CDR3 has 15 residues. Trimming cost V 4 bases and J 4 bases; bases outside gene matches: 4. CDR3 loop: CASSSTSGQYNEQFF. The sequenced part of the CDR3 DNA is TGTGCCAGCAGCTCGACTAGCGGGCAATACAATGAG.

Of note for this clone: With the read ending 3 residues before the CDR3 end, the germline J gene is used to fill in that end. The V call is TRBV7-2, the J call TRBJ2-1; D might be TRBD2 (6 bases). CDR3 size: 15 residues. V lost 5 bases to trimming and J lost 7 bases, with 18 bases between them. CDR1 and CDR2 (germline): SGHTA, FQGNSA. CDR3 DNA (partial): TGTGCCAGCAGCGCATCCGGGACTGTCTATAATGAG. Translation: CASSASGTVYNE. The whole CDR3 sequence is CASSASGTVYNEQFF.

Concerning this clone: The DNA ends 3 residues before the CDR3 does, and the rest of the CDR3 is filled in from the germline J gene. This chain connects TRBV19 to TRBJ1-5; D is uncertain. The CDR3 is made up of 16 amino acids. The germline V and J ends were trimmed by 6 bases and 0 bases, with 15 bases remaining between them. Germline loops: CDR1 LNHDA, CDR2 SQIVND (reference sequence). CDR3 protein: CASSHPIHLSNQPQHF. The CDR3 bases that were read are TGTGCCAGTAGCCACCCCATACACCTTAGCAATCAGCCC.